This T cell receptor beta chain was profiled in a study of shared clonotypes between healthy human individuals. As to this clone: The same CDR3 can be traced to other DNA sequences in this sample.

The material for each subset, its genomic DNA, was split evenly across several immunoSEQ plates. The data were produced by immunoSEQ multiplex PCR, yet TCRdb's version contains in-frame clones alone and is incomplete. Seen here are about 1.5 million clones, more than 95% observed once, and the top ten hold approximately 1.1%. In germline, CDR1 is MDHEN, CDR2 SYDVKM. Trimming took 8 bases from V and 4 from J, leaving 9 bases between them. CDR3 length equals 12 residues. Sequencing used naive CD4+ T cells sorted from blood. Noted subset: CD45RA+ positively selected. The source is a man aged 25 to 40 in good health. This chain uses TRBV28 with TRBJ1-5; no clear D gene. DNA of the CDR3: TGTGCCAGCGGCGGTGGAAATCAGCCCCAGCATTTT. Residues: CASGGGNQPQHF.